A single sample gave rise to the 21 T cell receptor beta chains below, sequenced in a study of blood T cells in healthy people across ages (dated by TCRdb to the mid-2010s). The library was generated by 5' RACE. Sequencing was carried out with an Illumina HiSeq 2500. The second PCR ran for about 6 to 12 cycles and used a J-beta primer mix along with a sample-barcoded 5' primer. The public sequencing data were trimmed at Q25 with fastp and processed into clonotypes with MiXCR by TCRdb, which kept only in-frame beta chains. Identical CDR3 proteins give one entry, which carries the most common genes and DNA. A total of roughly 1.7 million distinct CDR3 sequences appear in this sample, roughly 32% of them only once. The ten largest make up approximately 10% of the sample. Sequenced input: blood. The receptors derive from a woman aged 25 to 39 in good health.

This clonotype was found a few times. The chain has TRBV20-1 and TRBJ2-7; D assignment may be TRBD1 or TRBD2 (7 bases each). CDR1 DFQATT and CDR2 SNEGSKA come from the germline V gene (reference sequence). Trimming took 0 bases from V and 5 from J, leaving 11 bases between them. This CDR3 spans 13 amino acids. CDR3 nucleotide sequence: TGCAGTGCTAGAGAGACAGGGAGGGACGAGCAGTACTTC. As protein: CSARETGRDEQYF.

This clonotype was found a few times. The chain couples TRBV4-1 to TRBJ1-2; D gene ambiguous. From germline, CDR1 is MGHRA and CDR2 YSYEKL. The length of the CDR3 is 17 residues. V lost 0 bases to trimming and J lost 6 bases, with 20 bases between them. The CDR3 DNA reads TGCGCCAGCAGCCAAGATCGGACGGGGATTACGGGCCATGGCTACACCTTC. As protein: CASSQDRTGITGHGYTF.

The genes are TRBV6-1 and TRBJ2-3; D possibly matches TRBD1 or TRBD2 (6 bases each). The V end was cut by 7 bases, the J end by 2 bases, with 19 bases between. The CDR3 is 16 residues long. Germline CDR1 and CDR2: MNHNS and SASEGT. CDR3 amino acids: CASTPIGGSYTDTQYF. The CDR3 bases are TGTGCCAGCACCCCTATAGGGGGGTCCTACACAGATACGCAGTATTTT.

This clonotype was detected a few times. The chain is built from TRBV7-9 and TRBJ2-5; TRBD1 agrees at 9 bases. The J call is doubtful: the DNA matches TRBJ2-7 better. Germline V lookup: CDR1 SEHNR, CDR2 FQNEAQ (reference sequence). This CDR3 comprises 15 residues. The CDR3 loop is CASSSTGGAFHEQYF. DNA for the CDR3: TGTGCCAGCAGCTCTACAGGGGGCGCTTTCCACGAGCAGTACTTC.

Only a few counts were recorded for this clonotype. The gene calls are TRBV28 and TRBJ2-3; 7 bases agree with TRBD2. CDR3 size: 16 residues. V shed 5 bases and J 8 bases; nucleotides not matched to a gene: 16. CDR1 MDHEN and CDR2 SYDVKM come from the germline V gene. The CDR3 loop is CASSGAGSEDWGTQYF. The DNA of the CDR3 is TGTGCCAGCAGTGGAGCGGGGAGTGAGGACTGGGGTACGCAGTATTTT.

This clonotype has a handful of counts. A junction boundary mismatches the germline segment, possibly from a read error. The V and J genes are TRBV9 and TRBJ2-5; perhaps TRBD2 as D (6 bases). Germline CDR1 SGDLS, CDR2 YYNGEE. The length of the CDR3 is 19 residues. The CDR3 reads CANSRRDPTKTVRQETQYF. DNA of the CDR3: TGTGCCAACAGCCGGAGGGACCCAACTAAAACCGTGCGGCAAGAGACCCAGTACTTC.

This chain links TRBV2 with TRBJ2-5; D is possibly TRBD1 (5 bases). The CDR3 is 13 amino acids. The V end lost 6 bases, the J end lost 2 bases, and 10 bases lay between the germline ends. In germline, CDR1 is SNHLY, CDR2 FYNNEI. The CDR3 region has the DNA TGTGCCAGCAGGATACGACAGCAAGAGACCCAGTACTTC. Translating it yields CASRIRQQETQYF.

This chain joins TRBV5-1 and TRBJ1-2; D ambiguous. This CDR3 contains 18 residues. Germline CDR1 is SGHRS and CDR2 is YFSETQ. V was clipped by 2 bases and J by 2 bases, with 22 bases between them. The CDR3 sequence: CASSFDVGGLSRNYGYTF. The CDR3 nucleotides read TGCGCCAGCAGCTTCGATGTTGGAGGGCTATCCCGAAACTATGGCTACACCTTC.

The CDR3 is CASSTPGLAVLGSYEQYF. Written as DNA, the CDR3 is TGTGCCAGCAGTACGCCGGGACTAGCGGTACTCGGCTCCTACGAGCAGTACTTC. The chain carries TRBV6-1 and TRBJ2-7; TRBD2 matches at 11 bases. Unmatched junction bases numbered 12, after V lost 5 bases and J lost 0 bases. The CDR3 is 18 residues long. Germline V gene sequence: CDR1 MNHNS, CDR2 SASEGT.

CDR3 in amino acids: CASSPGQGGNTIYF. The CDR3 nucleotides read TGTGCCAGCAGCCCAGGACAGGGGGGAAACACCATATATTTT. This chain joins TRBV13 and TRBJ1-3, with TRBD1 matching over 9 bases. CDR1 and CDR2 (germline): PRHDT, FYEKMQ (reference sequence). V was clipped by 5 bases and J by 4 bases; unmatched bases: 3. This CDR3 region has 14 residues.

The table lists this clonotype with a count of one. The chain's CDR3 is CASSQEGGHRASVHNEQFF. CDR3 nucleotide sequence: TGTGCCAGCAGCCAAGAAGGGGGACATCGGGCTAGCGTTCACAATGAGCAGTTCTTC. The chain has TRBV3-1 and TRBJ2-1; D possibly matches TRBD1 or TRBD2 (6 bases each). CDR3 length: 19 residues. V was cut by 0 bases and J by 5 bases, with 23 bases left in between. Germline-derived CDR1 and CDR2 are LGHDT and YNNKEL (reference sequence).

This clonotype was seen many times. The CDR3 bases are TGCAGTGCCTTAGCCAATGAGCAGTTCTTC. It specifies CSALANEQFF. This chain connects TRBV20-1 to TRBJ2-1; D not certain. In germline, CDR1 is DFQATT, CDR2 SNEGSKA (reference sequence). V was clipped by 6 bases and J by 6 bases, with 6 bases between them. This CDR3 is built from 10 residues.

This chain links TRBV28 with TRBJ2-1; 8 bases fit TRBD2. Germline assignment: CDR1 MDHEN and CDR2 SYDVKM. This CDR3 has 16 amino acids. V was pared by 4 bases and J by 6 bases, with 11 bases of the junction left unmatched. The CDR3 region has the DNA TGTGCCAGCAGTTCCCCTGGGACTAGAAGCTCCAATGAGCAGTTCTTC. This translates into CASSSPGTRSSNEQFF.

V is TRBV10-3 and J is TRBJ1-1; D might be TRBD1 (5 bases). The CDR3 contains 13 residues. Trimming took off 3 bases at V and 11 bases at J, with 16 bases between the two ends. In germline, CDR1 is ENHRY, CDR2 SYGVKD. The CDR3 coding sequence is TGTGCCATCAGTGACCCGAAGGTTGGGGGGGCTTTCTTT. Translated: CAISDPKVGGAFF.

This clonotype was recorded at least ten times. The V and J genes are TRBV20-1 and TRBJ2-7, with D possibly matching TRBD2 (6 bases). CDR3 length equals 12 residues. Trimming left V 1 base short and J 12 bases short, with 16 bases between. Germline lookup yields CDR1 DFQATT and CDR2 SNEGSKA (reference sequence). CDR3 DNA: TGCAGTGCTAGAGGCGAGGGACTCACAGTGTACTTC. It codes for CSARGEGLTVYF.

The sample holds many counts of this clonotype. The chain joins TRBV28 to TRBJ2-7; D possibly corresponds to TRBD1 (7 bases). Germline V CDR1 and CDR2: MDHEN, SYDVKM. The CDR3 is 15 residues long. The V end lost 6 bases, the J end lost 3 bases, and 18 bases lay between the germline ends. The CDR3 DNA reads as TGTGCCAGCAGCCGCTCGACAGGGAGGAACTACGAGCAGTACTTC. Translated, it gives CASSRSTGRNYEQYF.

This clonotype has more than one count but fewer than ten. The chain combines TRBV4-1 with TRBJ1-1; D is unclear. The CDR3 totals 15 residues. Between the trimmed V and J ends, which lost 4 bases and 4 bases, there was a span of 16 bases. Germline values: CDR1 MGHRA, CDR2 YSYEKL. The CDR3 region is CASSRQDGGVTEAFF. The CDR3 nucleotides are TGCGCCAGCAGCCGCCAGGATGGTGGGGTCACTGAAGCTTTCTTT.

This clonotype was counted a few times. V and J are TRBV6-5 and TRBJ2-7, with a tentative D call TRBD2 (6 bases). Deletions cut 2 bases from V and 5 bases from J, with 7 bases between. This CDR3 comprises 12 residues. Germline-derived CDR1 and CDR2 are MNHEY and SVGAGI. The CDR3 loop reads CASSYGGNEQYF. CDR3 DNA sequence: TGTGCCAGCAGTTACGGGGGGAACGAGCAGTACTTC.

The genes are TRBV25-1 and TRBJ2-7, with 9 bases that match TRBD1. CDR3 length equals 14 residues. V lost 6 bases and J lost 5; bases outside the gene matches: 8. Germline-derived CDR1 and CDR2 are MGHDK and SYGVNS. The CDR3 is CASSRTGARDEQYF. The CDR3 DNA reads TGTGCCAGCAGCCGGACAGGGGCTCGGGACGAGCAGTACTTC.

The chain couples TRBV4-1 to TRBJ1-2; D uncertain. Germline V lookup: CDR1 MGHRA, CDR2 YSYEKL. The CDR3 loop spans 13 amino acids. V lost 3 bases, J lost 7 bases, and 12 bases lay in between. CDR3: CASSQQAGFGYTF. The CDR3 DNA sequence: TGCGCCAGCAGCCAGCAGGCGGGCTTTGGCTACACCTTC.

In DNA, the CDR3 is TGTGCCAGCAGTTTATCAGGGGGACGGGGCTACGAGCAGTACTTC. Protein product: CASSLSGGRGYEQYF. The chain joins TRBV27 to TRBJ2-7; possibly TRBD1 for D (6 bases). The germline V gene encodes CDR1 MNHEY and CDR2 SMNVEV (reference sequence). This CDR3 has 15 amino acids. V dropped 0 bases and J dropped 3 bases, with 12 bases sitting between them.